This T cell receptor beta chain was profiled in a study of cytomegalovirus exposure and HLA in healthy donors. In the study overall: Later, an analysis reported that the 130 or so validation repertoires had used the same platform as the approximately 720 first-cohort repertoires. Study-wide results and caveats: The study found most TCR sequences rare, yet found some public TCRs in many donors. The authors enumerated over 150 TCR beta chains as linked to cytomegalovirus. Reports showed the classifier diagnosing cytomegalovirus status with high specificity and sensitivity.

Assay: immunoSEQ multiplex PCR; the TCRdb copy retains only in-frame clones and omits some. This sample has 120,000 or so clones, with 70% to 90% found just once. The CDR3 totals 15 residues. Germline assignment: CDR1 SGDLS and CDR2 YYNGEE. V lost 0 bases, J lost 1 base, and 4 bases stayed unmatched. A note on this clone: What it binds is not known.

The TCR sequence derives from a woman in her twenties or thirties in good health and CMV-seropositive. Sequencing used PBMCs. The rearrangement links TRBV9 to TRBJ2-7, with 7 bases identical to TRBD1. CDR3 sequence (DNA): TGTGCCAGCAGCGTAGGGGCAGGGGGTTCCTACGAGCAGTACTTC. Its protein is CASSVGAGGSYEQYF.